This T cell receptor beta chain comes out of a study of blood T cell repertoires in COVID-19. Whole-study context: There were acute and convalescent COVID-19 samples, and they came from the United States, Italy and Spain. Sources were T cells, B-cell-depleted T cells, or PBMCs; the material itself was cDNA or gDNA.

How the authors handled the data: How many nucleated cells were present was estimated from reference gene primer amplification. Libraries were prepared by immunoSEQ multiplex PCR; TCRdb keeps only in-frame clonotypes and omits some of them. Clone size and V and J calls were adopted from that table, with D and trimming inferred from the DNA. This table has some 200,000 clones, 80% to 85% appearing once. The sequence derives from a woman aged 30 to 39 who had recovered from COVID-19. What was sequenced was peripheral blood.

The DNA of the CDR3 is TGTGCCTGGAGTGTGACTAGCGGGAGGGAGGGGTACCAAGAGACCCAGTACTTC. It is translated as CAWSVTSGREGYQETQYF. The V gene is TRBV30, the J gene TRBJ2-5; 14 bases line up with TRBD2. The CDR3 is 18 residues long. Germline loops: CDR1 GTSNPN, CDR2 SVGIG (reference sequence). The ends lost 0 bases at V and 0 bases at J; junction bases unmatched: 6.